The rows below give T cell receptor beta chains drawn from one sample of a study of cytomegalovirus exposure and HLA in healthy donors. The assay was immunoSEQ multiplex PCR, and TCRdb's table has in-frame clones only and misses some. The data hold 150,000 to 200,000 clones, with approximately 79% observed a single time. Sequencing was done on a sample of PBMCs. The receptors shown here come from a man aged 45-65 years in good health and CMV-seropositive. The CDR3 runs from the conserved cysteine through the conserved F or W. Each record gives: CDR3 protein, CDR3 DNA, clone size, J gene, D gene, V gene. A D gene is named only where the DNA matches it firmly. The listing skips clone size in some rows; elsewhere it reads once, few, many or a size class.

CDR3aa: CASSYTTGEDTEAFF
CDR3nt: TGTGCCAGCAGTTACACCACAGGGGAGGACACTGAAGCTTTCTTT
abundance: few
j_gene: TRBJ1-1
d_gene: TRBD1
v_gene: TRBV6-6

CDR3aa: CASGRGRFTEAFF
CDR3nt: TGTGCCAGCGGCAGGGGGCGCTTCACTGAAGCTTTCTTT
abundance: .
j_gene: TRBJ1-1
d_gene: TRBD1
v_gene: TRBV6-5

CDR3aa: CASSAGGSDTQYF
CDR3nt: TGCGCCAGCAGCGCGGGGGGCTCAGATACGCAGTATTTT
abundance: .
j_gene: TRBJ2-3
d_gene: TRBD2
v_gene: TRBV5-1

CDR3aa: CASSLSSTGVISGANVLTF
CDR3nt: TGTGCCAGCAGCCTATCCTCGACAGGGGTTATCTCTGGGGCCAACGTCCTGACTTTC
abundance: .
j_gene: TRBJ2-6
d_gene: TRBD1
v_gene: TRBV7-2

CDR3aa: CASSQARGRFGELFF
CDR3nt: TGCGCCAGCAGCCAAGCCAGGGGGCGGTTTGGGGAGCTGTTTTTT
abundance: many
j_gene: TRBJ2-2
d_gene: TRBD1
v_gene: TRBV4-3

CDR3aa: CASRFGLADGANVLTF
CDR3nt: TGTGCCAGCAGGTTTGGGCTAGCGGATGGGGCCAACGTCCTGACTTTC
abundance: .
j_gene: TRBJ2-6
d_gene: TRBD2
v_gene: TRBV28

CDR3aa: CASSRWGAVYGYTF
CDR3nt: TGTGCCAGCAGCCGTTGGGGCGCAGTCTATGGCTACACCTTC
abundance: .
j_gene: TRBJ1-2
d_gene: .
v_gene: TRBV11-2

CDR3aa: CASSTTQQRTDTQYF
CDR3nt: TGTGCCAGCAGCACGACCCAACAGCGCACAGATACGCAGTATTTT
abundance: .
j_gene: TRBJ2-3
d_gene: .
v_gene: TRBV11-2

CDR3aa: CASSPRSGGNTGELFF
CDR3nt: TGTGCCAGCAGCCCGAGGAGCGGGGGCAACACCGGGGAGCTGTTTTTT
abundance: .
j_gene: TRBJ2-2
d_gene: TRBD2
v_gene: TRBV7-6

CDR3aa: CASRFSYEQFF
CDR3nt: TGCGCCAGCAGATTTTCCTATGAGCAGTTCTTC
abundance: few
j_gene: TRBJ2-1
d_gene: .
v_gene: TRBV5-1

CDR3aa: CTSSRRVHRDRANTGELFF
CDR3nt: TGTACCAGTAGCCGAAGGGTTCACCGGGACAGGGCTAACACCGGGGAGCTGTTTTTT
abundance: .
j_gene: TRBJ2-2
d_gene: TRBD1
v_gene: TRBV19

CDR3aa: CASRNPAGSQGGAFF
CDR3nt: TGTGCCAGCAGAAACCCAGCCGGGAGCCAAGGTGGAGCTTTCTTT
abundance: .
j_gene: TRBJ1-1
d_gene: .
v_gene: TRBV6-1

CDR3aa: CASQTGGNEKLFF
CDR3nt: TGTGCCAGCCAGACAGGGGGTAATGAAAAACTGTTTTTT
abundance: .
j_gene: TRBJ1-4
d_gene: TRBD1
v_gene: TRBV6-1

CDR3aa: CASSVQGAGNTIYF
CDR3nt: TGTGCCAGTAGTGTACAGGGGGCTGGAAACACCATATATTTT
abundance: .
j_gene: TRBJ1-3
d_gene: TRBD1
v_gene: TRBV19

CDR3aa: CAISGGQVYGYTF
CDR3nt: TGTGCCATCAGTGGAGGGCAAGTCTATGGCTACACCTTC
abundance: .
j_gene: TRBJ1-2
d_gene: .
v_gene: TRBV10-3

CDR3aa: CASSYGANTEAFF
CDR3nt: TGCGCCAGCAGCTACGGAGCGAACACTGAAGCTTTCTTT
abundance: few
j_gene: TRBJ1-1
d_gene: .
v_gene: TRBV5-1

CDR3aa: CASSTPPGQPRGFEKLFF
CDR3nt: TGTGCCAGTAGTACCCCTCCGGGACAGCCTAGGGGCTTTGAAAAACTGTTTTTT
abundance: .
j_gene: TRBJ1-4
d_gene: TRBD1
v_gene: TRBV19

CDR3aa: CASTPGGDQPQHF
CDR3nt: TGTGCCAGCACCCCCGGGGGGGATCAGCCCCAGCATTTT
abundance: once
j_gene: TRBJ1-5
d_gene: .
v_gene: TRBV27

CDR3aa: CASSSTGGASPPHF
CDR3nt: TGTGCCAGTAGTAGTACAGGGGGCGCTTCCCCACCGCATTTT
abundance: .
j_gene: TRBJ1-5
d_gene: TRBD1
v_gene: TRBV19

CDR3aa: CASSPPIGQGSYGYTF
CDR3nt: TGTGCCAGCTCACCACCGATCGGGCAGGGGAGTTATGGCTACACCTTC
abundance: .
j_gene: TRBJ1-2
d_gene: .
v_gene: TRBV18

CDR3aa: CASSARGGGETQYF
CDR3nt: TGTGCCAGCAGCGCCCGCGGGGGAGGGGAGACCCAGTACTTC
abundance: .
j_gene: TRBJ2-5
d_gene: TRBD2
v_gene: TRBV9

CDR3aa: CASRTPGLPESTDTQYF
CDR3nt: TGTGCCAGCAGGACCCCGGGACTACCCGAAAGCACAGATACGCAGTATTTT
abundance: once
j_gene: TRBJ2-3
d_gene: TRBD2
v_gene: TRBV5-6

CDR3aa: CASSGRRNSPLHF
CDR3nt: TGTGCCAGCTCAGGGCGCCGAAATTCACCCCTCCACTTT
abundance: .
j_gene: TRBJ1-6
d_gene: .
v_gene: TRBV6-1

CDR3aa: CASSQSAGGSGNTIYF
CDR3nt: TGCGCCAGCAGCCAAAGCGCGGGAGGGTCTGGAAACACCATATATTTT
abundance: many
j_gene: TRBJ1-3
d_gene: .
v_gene: TRBV4-3

CDR3aa: CASSSDRGPTGELFF
CDR3nt: TGTGCCAGCAGCTCCGACAGGGGGCCCACCGGGGAGCTGTTTTTT
abundance: once
j_gene: TRBJ2-2
d_gene: TRBD1
v_gene: TRBV7-9

CDR3aa: CASQPQLSGGTEAFF
CDR3nt: TGCGCCAGCCAACCTCAGCTTTCAGGGGGCACTGAAGCTTTCTTT
abundance: .
j_gene: TRBJ1-1
d_gene: TRBD1
v_gene: TRBV5-1

CDR3aa: CASSFTSGGYNEQFF
CDR3nt: TGTGCCAGCAGCTTCACTAGCGGGGGGTACAATGAGCAGTTCTTC
abundance: .
j_gene: TRBJ2-1
d_gene: TRBD2
v_gene: TRBV7-3

CDR3aa: CASSYTKDRGLDGYTF
CDR3nt: TGTGCCAGCAGTTACACGAAGGACAGGGGGCTTGATGGCTACACCTTC
abundance: .
j_gene: TRBJ1-2
d_gene: TRBD1
v_gene: TRBV6-5

CDR3aa: CASSLVRGEAFF
CDR3nt: TGTGCCAGCAGCTTAGTACGGGGGGAAGCTTTCTTT
abundance: .
j_gene: TRBJ1-1
d_gene: .
v_gene: TRBV11-2

CDR3aa: CASSLIQAHTLYGYTF
CDR3nt: TGTGCCAGCAGTTTGATTCAGGCACACACACTCTATGGCTACACCTTC
abundance: few
j_gene: TRBJ1-2
d_gene: .
v_gene: TRBV28

CDR3aa: CASSISGSNQPQHF
CDR3nt: TGTGCCAGTAGTATATCGGGGAGCAATCAGCCCCAGCATTTT
abundance: .
j_gene: TRBJ1-5
d_gene: .
v_gene: TRBV19

CDR3aa: CASSSRTSTDTQYF
CDR3nt: TGTGCCAGCAGTAGTAGGACTAGCACAGATACGCAGTATTTT
abundance: .
j_gene: TRBJ2-3
d_gene: .
v_gene: TRBV6-1

CDR3aa: CASSLGQNSPLHF
CDR3nt: TGTGCCAGCAGCTTAGGACAGAACTCACCCCTCCACTTT
abundance: once
j_gene: TRBJ1-6
d_gene: .
v_gene: TRBV11-2

CDR3aa: CAWNILAHTQYF
CDR3nt: TGTGCCTGGAACATACTAGCCCATACGCAGTATTTT
abundance: .
j_gene: TRBJ2-3
d_gene: .
v_gene: TRBV30

CDR3aa: CASSQPGSDQPQHF
CDR3nt: TGCGCCAGCAGCCAACCAGGGTCGGATCAGCCCCAGCATTTT
abundance: few
j_gene: TRBJ1-5
d_gene: .
v_gene: TRBV4-1

CDR3aa: CASSYTGPTNEKLFF
CDR3nt: TGTGCCAGCAGCTATACAGGGCCAACTAATGAAAAACTGTTTTTT
abundance: .
j_gene: TRBJ1-4
d_gene: .
v_gene: TRBV28

CDR3aa: CASRRGQYTGELFF
CDR3nt: TGTGCCAGCAGGAGGGGACAGTACACCGGGGAGCTGTTTTTT
abundance: .
j_gene: TRBJ2-2
d_gene: TRBD1
v_gene: TRBV28

CDR3aa: CASSLGSFMNTEAFF
CDR3nt: TGTGCCAGCAGCTTGGGTAGTTTCATGAACACTGAAGCTTTCTTT
abundance: .
j_gene: TRBJ1-1
d_gene: .
v_gene: TRBV5-5

CDR3aa: CASSTSGGNNEQFF
CDR3nt: TGTGCCAGCAGTACAAGCGGGGGGAACAATGAGCAGTTCTTC
abundance: .
j_gene: TRBJ2-1
d_gene: TRBD2
v_gene: TRBV28

CDR3aa: CASSLRTGAINSPLHF
CDR3nt: TGTGCCAGCAGCTTAAGGACAGGGGCGATAAATTCACCCCTCCACTTT
abundance: .
j_gene: TRBJ1-6
d_gene: TRBD1
v_gene: TRBV11-2

CDR3aa: CASSLQQGANQPQHF
CDR3nt: TGTGCCAGCAGTTTGCAACAGGGCGCCAATCAGCCCCAGCATTTT
abundance: .
j_gene: TRBJ1-5
d_gene: .
v_gene: TRBV28

CDR3aa: CASSFPSSVQETQYF
CDR3nt: TGCGCCAGCAGCTTCCCGTCTAGCGTACAAGAGACCCAGTACTTC
abundance: .
j_gene: TRBJ2-5
d_gene: .
v_gene: TRBV5-1

CDR3aa: CASGGEKLFF
CDR3nt: TGTGCCAGCGGAGGGGAAAAACTGTTTTTT
abundance: .
j_gene: TRBJ1-4
d_gene: .
v_gene: TRBV6-5

CDR3aa: CASTLTGGAYEQYF
CDR3nt: TGTGCCAGCACCCTGACAGGGGGGGCCTACGAGCAGTACTTC
abundance: .
j_gene: TRBJ2-7
d_gene: TRBD1
v_gene: TRBV7-2

CDR3aa: CASSFGQVSTDTQYF
CDR3nt: TGTGCCAGCAGCTTTGGACAGGTTAGCACAGATACGCAGTATTTT
abundance: once
j_gene: TRBJ2-3
d_gene: TRBD1
v_gene: TRBV7-9

CDR3aa: CASSHSASGSYYNEQFF
CDR3nt: TGCGCCAGCAGCCATAGTGCTAGCGGGAGCTACTACAATGAGCAGTTCTTC
abundance: .
j_gene: TRBJ2-1
d_gene: TRBD2
v_gene: TRBV5-1

CDR3aa: CASSETSGGDPLSTDTQYF
CDR3nt: TGTGCCAGCAGTGAAACTAGCGGGGGGGACCCCCTTAGCACAGATACGCAGTATTTT
abundance: .
j_gene: TRBJ2-3
d_gene: TRBD2
v_gene: TRBV6-1

CDR3aa: CASTGHVNYGYTF
CDR3nt: TGTGCCAGCACAGGGCACGTTAACTATGGCTACACCTTC
abundance: few
j_gene: TRBJ1-2
d_gene: .
v_gene: TRBV6-1

CDR3aa: CASSSRGGQPYEQYF
CDR3nt: TGTGCCAGCAGCTCCCGGGGAGGCCAACCCTACGAGCAGTACTTC
abundance: .
j_gene: TRBJ2-7
d_gene: .
v_gene: TRBV4-2

CDR3aa: CASSLPVNTEAFF
CDR3nt: TGTGCCAGCAGCCTCCCGGTGAACACTGAAGCTTTCTTT
abundance: .
j_gene: TRBJ1-1
d_gene: .
v_gene: TRBV7-9

CDR3aa: CASSEKAGYNYGYTF
CDR3nt: TGTGCCAGCAGTGAAAAGGCAGGATATAACTATGGCTACACCTTC
abundance: few
j_gene: TRBJ1-2
d_gene: .
v_gene: TRBV6-1

CDR3aa: CASSLGSDGGYGYTF
CDR3nt: TGCGCCAGCAGCTTGGGGTCGGACGGGGGATATGGCTACACCTTC
abundance: .
j_gene: TRBJ1-2
d_gene: .
v_gene: TRBV5-1

CDR3aa: CASSFPGQGAGELFF
CDR3nt: TGTGCCAGCAGCTTCCCGGGACAGGGGGCCGGGGAGCTGTTTTTT
abundance: .
j_gene: TRBJ2-2
d_gene: TRBD1
v_gene: TRBV5-4